A single sample is the source of the 14 T cell receptor beta chains below, sequenced in a study of human T cells and chemical hapten exposure. Time point denoted: patch test 1, 2 weeks after DPC sensitization. The treatment is: therapeutic diphenylcyclopropenone sensitization with weekly scalp DPC. MiXCR was run by TCRdb on the RACE reads, yielding one entry per CDR3 protein. The data hold approximately 400,000 distinct CDR3 sequences, with 4.8% observed a single time. This sample comprised whole blood, obtained in connection with sensitization to the hapten diphenylcyclopropenone (DPC). These TCRs come from a woman in her 50s with alopecia areata. Some clones in this sample may be carry-over from other donors' samples.

This clonotype was recorded at least ten times. The V and J genes are TRBV29-1 and TRBJ1-2; D is ambiguous. Germline lookup yields CDR1 SQVTM and CDR2 ANQGSEA. The V end was cut by 2 bases, the J end by 6 bases, with 7 bases between. This CDR3 contains 11 residues. CDR3 amino acids: CSVESIDGYTF. In DNA, the CDR3 is TGCAGCGTTGAAAGCATCGATGGCTACACCTTC.

This clonotype was counted between two and nine times. This chain connects TRBV12-3 or TRBV12-4 to TRBJ2-7; 10 nucleotides align to TRBD2. The CDR3 has 16 residues. Trimming removed 2 bases from V and 1 base from J; junction bases left unmatched: 5. CDR3 loop: CASSLRLAGASYEQYF. The CDR3 DNA is TGTGCCAGCAGTTTAAGGCTAGCGGGGGCTTCCTACGAGCAGTACTTC.

This clonotype was observed at least ten times. The genes are TRBV9 and TRBJ2-7; TRBD2 matches at 9 bases. Germline values: CDR1 SGDLS, CDR2 YYNGEE. J gave up 5 bases and V 3 bases, and 9 bases lay outside the gene matches. There are 15 residues in the CDR3. This CDR3 is CASSESGRWGHEQYF. The CDR3 DNA follows: TGTGCCAGCAGCGAAAGCGGGAGGTGGGGCCACGAGCAGTACTTC.

This clonotype appeared a few times. The CDR3 DNA reads as TGTGCCACCAGTGATACAGGACTAGCGGGGAATGAGCAGTTCTTC. Translating gives CATSDTGLAGNEQFF. The gene calls are TRBV24-1 and TRBJ2-1; 12 bases fit TRBD2. The germline gives CDR1 KGHDR, CDR2 SFDVKD. CDR3 size: 15 residues. V was pared by 3 bases and J by 7 bases, with 3 bases of the junction left unmatched.

At least ten counts were recorded for this clonotype. This chain uses TRBV29-1 with TRBJ1-1, with D possibly being TRBD1 (6 bases). This CDR3 is 12 amino acids long. Trimming took 4 bases from V and 6 from J, leaving 12 bases between them. Looked up from germline, CDR1 is SQVTM and CDR2 is ANQGSEA. CDR3 amino acids: CSVVGGNAEAFF. In DNA, the CDR3 is TGCAGCGTTGTCGGGGGCAATGCTGAAGCTTTCTTT.

This clonotype occurred many times. This chain connects TRBV2 to TRBJ2-7, with a weak D call TRBD2 (6 bases). Germline CDR1 and CDR2: SNHLY and FYNNEI. The CDR3 runs 11 residues. Between the trimmed V and J ends, which lost 6 bases and 6 bases, there was a span of 9 bases. CDR3 sequence: CASRGGVEQYF. The CDR3 DNA is TGTGCCAGCAGAGGAGGGGTCGAGCAGTACTTC.

There are many counts of this clonotype. This chain connects TRBV19 to TRBJ2-1, with TRBD2 matching 10 bases. The ends lost 5 bases at V and 6 bases at J; junction bases unmatched: 13. Germline loops: CDR1 LNHDA, CDR2 SQIVND (reference sequence). The CDR3 covers 17 residues. DNA for the CDR3: TGTGCCAGTAGTGTTAGCGGGGGGCCTCCCCCGGGCAATGAGCAGTTCTTC. Amino acids: CASSVSGGPPPGNEQFF.

This clonotype has at least ten counts. The chain uses TRBV28 and TRBJ1-1; no firm D call. V lost 1 base and J lost 0, with 9 bases in between. The CDR3 runs to 15 residues. From germline, CDR1 is MDHEN and CDR2 SYDVKM. CDR3 sequence reads: CASSLLAKLNTEAFF. In nucleotides, the CDR3 is TGTGCCAGCAGTTTATTAGCCAAGCTGAACACTGAAGCTTTCTTT.

Many counts were recorded for this clonotype. The chain employs TRBV9 and TRBJ2-7; D is unresolved. From germline, CDR1 is SGDLS and CDR2 YYNGEE. The CDR3 is 13 residues long. V dropped 0 bases and J dropped 5 bases, with 9 bases sitting between them. The CDR3 DNA follows: TGTGCCAGCAGCGTAGGGACCGAGGACGAGCAGTACTTC. Encoded protein: CASSVGTEDEQYF. Drawing the rest from reference TRBV9 and TRBJ2-7, the complete variable domain is DSGVTQTPKHLITATGQRVTLRCSPRSGDLSVYWYQQSLDQGLQFLIQYYNGEERAKGNILERFSAQQFPDLHSELNLSSLELGDSALYFCASSVGTEDEQYFGPGTRLTVT.

This clonotype was counted many times. The gene calls are TRBV29-1 and TRBJ2-7, with D possibly TRBD1 on 5 matching bases. The germline gives CDR1 SQVTM, CDR2 ANQGSEA. CDR3 length: 13 amino acids. V was pared by 1 base and J by 2 bases, with 9 bases between. As DNA, the CDR3 is TGCAGCGTTGAAGGGGTAGGGGCCTACGAGCAGTACTTC. Its translation: CSVEGVGAYEQYF.

This clonotype turned up a few times. This rearrangement joins TRBV5-6 to TRBJ1-5; perhaps TRBD1 as D (5 bases). Trimming removed 3 bases from V and 4 bases from J, with 17 bases in between. Germline V gene lookup returns CDR1 SGHDT and CDR2 YYEEEE. The CDR3 is made up of 16 amino acids. The CDR3: CASSWGRSTWNQPQHF. The DNA of the CDR3 is TGTGCCAGCAGCTGGGGCAGATCCACGTGGAATCAGCCCCAGCATTTT.

This clonotype turned up a few times. This rearrangement joins TRBV5-4 to TRBJ2-1; the D gene could be TRBD1 or TRBD2 (6 bases each). V was pared by 1 base and J by 9 bases, with 17 bases between. The CDR3 runs to 15 residues. Germline-derived CDR1 and CDR2 are SGHNT and YYREEE (reference sequence). This CDR3 is CASSLLTGAKGEQFF. CDR3 in DNA: TGTGCCAGCAGCTTGTTGACGGGGGCGAAGGGTGAGCAGTTCTTC.

The chain has TRBV18 and TRBJ2-3; D ambiguous. The CDR3 covers 13 residues. The germline CDR1 and CDR2 sequences are KGHSH and LQKENI. Trimming cost V 4 bases and J 2 bases, with 7 bases left between them. The CDR3: CASSRTDTDTQYF. The CDR3 DNA reads as TGTGCCAGCTCACGGACGGACACAGATACGCAGTATTTT.

This clonotype was counted between two and nine times. The CDR3 nucleotides read TGTGCCAGCAGCCCCCCTGGGAGGGGGATTTACAATGAGCAGTTCTTC. This sequence encodes CASSPPGRGIYNEQFF. J is TRBJ2-1 and V is TRBV7-2, with D possibly matching TRBD2 (7 bases). The V and J ends lost 5 bases and 4 bases respectively, with 18 bases between them. Germline V CDR1 and CDR2: SGHTA, FQGNSA. This CDR3 region has 16 residues.